Below, one T cell receptor beta chain is given with its context. Its cognate antigen is unknown. These data are taken from a study of T cells in Graves' hyperthyroidism and ophthalmopathy. Researchers barred patients who had uncontrolled infection, other autoimmune disease, pregnancy or lactation. Overall study findings and caveats: The model's output predicted ophthalmopathy at a median of approximately 6.5 months prior to onset. A model built on 13 V-J features separated ophthalmopathy from stable hyperthyroidism. Blood shared most expanded thyroid clonotypes above 0.001.

The ends were cut back, 6 bases at V and 2 bases at J, with 11 bases in the middle. This CDR3 region has 14 residues. Germline V gene data show CDR1 as SNHLY and CDR2 as FYNNEI. Amplified TCR beta CDR3 regions came from RNA transcripts. A first-round RT-PCR of the TCR CDR3 used the HTBI primer set. TCRdb fed the multiplex PCR reads into MiXCR, producing one record per CDR3 protein. The repertoire includes around 290,000 distinct CDR3 sequences, approximately 15% of them detected once, and 55% to 60% sits in the top ten. This rearrangement joins TRBV2 to TRBJ2-1; D ambiguous. This receptor was identified in an older woman with Graves' ophthalmopathy. The sequencing input was blood. CDR3 sequence (DNA): TGTGCCAGCAGGGCTGACGCGCCCTACAATGAGCAGTTCTTC. As protein: CASRADAPYNEQFF.